Below are 22 T cell receptor beta chains sequenced from a single sample in a study of control samples from healthy donors and cancer patients. The table came from immunoSEQ multiplex PCR; TCRdb's copy has only in-frame clones and leaves some out. The data hold under 150,000 clones, with 70% to 90% observed a single time. The sequenced sample consisted of blood. These receptors were obtained from a man between 60 and 70 years old in good health.

The CDR3 region has the DNA TGTGCCAGCAGCCTTGGGACTAGAGTGTCCGGGGCCAACGTCCTGACTTTC. It translates to CASSLGTRVSGANVLTF. The chain employs TRBV7-9 and TRBJ2-6; TRBD2 agrees at 8 bases. Germline-derived CDR1 and CDR2 are SEHNR and FQNEAQ (reference sequence). The CDR3 spans 17 residues. Unmatched junction bases numbered 10, after V lost 5 bases and J lost 4 bases.

The gene calls are TRBV28 and TRBJ1-6; D not certain. Germline CDR1 is MDHEN and CDR2 is SYDVKM. There are 15 residues in the CDR3. V was cut by 3 bases and J by 1 base, with 7 bases left in between. The CDR3 loop is CASSFGGSYNSPLHF. The CDR3 DNA reads TGTGCCAGCAGTTTCGGAGGGTCCTATAATTCACCCCTCCACTTT.

This clone has only one observation. In DNA form, the CDR3 reads TGTGCCAGCAGTTTATTGGGATGGGGCTACACCTTC. Translation: CASSLLGWGYTF. V is TRBV12-3 or TRBV12-4 and J is TRBJ1-2; no definite D call. Trimming shortened V by 2 bases and J by 8 bases, and 9 bases separated the two germline ends. The CDR3 spans 12 residues.

The rearrangement uses TRBV4-1 and TRBJ2-7, with a weak D call TRBD1 (6 bases). The CDR3 is 17 residues long. V was cut by 0 bases and J by 2 bases, with 17 bases left in between. Germline assignment: CDR1 MGHRA and CDR2 YSYEKL. The DNA of the CDR3 is TGCGCCAGCAGCCAAGATCAGAGGACAGCGAAAGCCTACGAGCAGTACTTC. Translated, it gives CASSQDQRTAKAYEQYF.

The chain recombines TRBV5-6 with TRBJ1-2; no firm D call. This CDR3 is built from 14 residues. Trimming left V 0 bases short and J 1 base short, with 7 bases between. Germline V gene sequence: CDR1 SGHDT, CDR2 YYEEEE. The CDR3 loop reads CASSLGTVNYGYTF. CDR3 coding DNA: TGTGCCAGCAGCTTGGGGACGGTTAACTATGGCTACACCTTC.

This chain links TRBV7-9 with TRBJ2-7; no firm D call. V was trimmed by 2 bases and J by 3 bases, leaving 8 bases between them. CDR3 length: 13 residues. The V gene's germline CDR1 is SEHNR and CDR2 FQNEAQ (reference sequence). This CDR3 reads CASSLWGSYEQYF. The CDR3 DNA sequence: TGTGCCAGCAGCTTATGGGGAAGCTACGAGCAGTACTTC. The full variable domain, with the rest looked up from reference TRBV7-9 and TRBJ2-7, is DTGVSQNPRHKITKRGQNVTFRCDPISEHNRLYWYRQTLGQGPEFLTYFQNEAQLEKSRLLSDRFSAERPKGSFSTLEIQRTEQGDSAMYLCASSLWGSYEQYFGPGTRLTVT.

J is TRBJ2-2 and V is TRBV3-1 (or the pseudogene TRBV3-2), with TRBD1 matching over 9 bases. The CDR3 runs 16 residues. Trimming took 4 bases from V and 7 from J; bases not matched to a gene: 10. From germline, CDR1 is LGHDT and CDR2 YNNKEL (reference sequence). CDR3 DNA sequence: TGTGCCAGCAGCCCGGGACAGGGTTCCGAAGGCGGGGAGCTGTTTTTT. It is translated as CASSPGQGSEGGELFF.

The J gene is TRBJ1-2, the V gene TRBV6-6; possible D gene TRBD1, 5 bases. Germline CDR1 reads MNHNY; CDR2 reads SVGAGI (reference sequence). The V gene lost 6 bases and the J gene lost 8 bases, with 16 bases spanning the gap. This CDR3 comprises 13 residues. Written as DNA, the CDR3 is TGTGCCAGCAGCCCCGACAGTGTACGCGGCTACACCTTC. Encoded protein: CASSPDSVRGYTF.

On this clone itself: The same CDR3 arises from other DNA sequences in this sample as well. The chain uses TRBV19 and TRBJ2-1, with 11 bases identical to TRBD2. The V segment lost 3 bases and the J segment 6 bases; nucleotides outside the gene matches: 1. The CDR3 length is 14 residues. The germline V gene encodes CDR1 LNHDA and CDR2 SQIVND (reference sequence). Here the CDR3 reads CASSIGTSGNEQFF. CDR3 DNA sequence: TGTGCCAGTAGTATCGGGACTAGCGGCAATGAGCAGTTCTTC.

The chain links TRBV7-2 to TRBJ2-7; 11 bases map to TRBD2. Trimming cost V 7 bases and J 1 base; bases outside gene matches: 6. Germline V gene lookup returns CDR1 SGHTA and CDR2 FQGNSA. The CDR3 length is 15 residues. This CDR3 is CASTRTSGGSYEQYF. CDR3 sequence (DNA): TGTGCCAGCACGCGAACTAGCGGGGGTTCCTACGAGCAGTACTTC.

V gene TRBV2 combines with J gene TRBJ1-3, with 8 bases matching TRBD1. In germline, CDR1 is SNHLY, CDR2 FYNNEI. J lost 2 bases, V lost 6 bases, and 3 bases had no gene match. The CDR3 contains 14 residues. In DNA form, the CDR3 reads TGTGCCAGCAGGCGGACAGGGACTGGAAACACCATATATTTT. Its translation is CASRRTGTGNTIYF.

This clone appeared once. The V call is TRBV7-9, the J call TRBJ1-2; D is uncertain. V lost 2 bases and J lost 8, with 9 bases in between. The CDR3 is made up of 12 amino acids. Germline lookup yields CDR1 SEHNR and CDR2 FQNEAQ (reference sequence). This CDR3 reads CASSLSGGGYTF. CDR3 nucleotide sequence: TGTGCCAGCAGCTTATCGGGCGGAGGCTACACCTTC. Looking up the rest from reference TRBV7-9 and TRBJ1-2 gives the full variable domain: DTGVSQNPRHKITKRGQNVTFRCDPISEHNRLYWYRQTLGQGPEFLTYFQNEAQLEKSRLLSDRFSAERPKGSFSTLEIQRTEQGDSAMYLCASSLSGGGYTFGSGTRLTVV.

V usage is TRBV5-8 and J usage is TRBJ1-2, with 7 bases aligning to TRBD1. Trimming at V came to 1 base and at J to 7 bases, leaving 10 bases not matched to a gene. CDR1 is SGHTS and CDR2 is YDEGEE in the germline V gene. This CDR3 has 15 residues. The CDR3 nucleotides are TGTGCCAGCAGCTTGTTGGTGACAGGGACGAGTGGCTACACCTTC. This encodes CASSLLVTGTSGYTF.

The chain combines TRBV19 with TRBJ2-7; 10 bases fit TRBD2. Losses at the gene ends were 8 bases for V and 2 bases for J; bases not matched to a gene: 6. CDR3 length: 14 amino acids. The germline V gene encodes CDR1 LNHDA and CDR2 SQIVND (reference sequence). The CDR3 DNA reads TGTGCCAGTCGCCTAGCGGGGGATACCTACGAGCAGTACTTC. Amino acid sequence: CASRLAGDTYEQYF.

The rearrangement links TRBV24-1 to TRBJ2-1; no firm D call. The germline gives CDR1 KGHDR, CDR2 SFDVKD. The CDR3 spans 13 residues. V was cut by 9 bases and J by 2 bases, with 10 bases left in between. DNA of the CDR3: TGTGCCACCGGGTCACCTCCCTACAATGAGCAGTTCTTC. The encoded protein is CATGSPPYNEQFF.

The V call is TRBV9, the J call TRBJ2-1; 15 bases agree with TRBD2. Per the germline V gene, CDR1 is SGDLS and CDR2 is YYNGEE. This CDR3 has 16 residues. V lost 2 bases, J lost 4 bases, and 1 base stayed unmatched. CDR3 nucleotide sequence: TGTGCCAGCAGCGTGGGACTAGCGGGGGGTTACAATGAGCAGTTCTTC. Amino acids: CASSVGLAGGYNEQFF.

The chain's CDR3 is CASSWEGRADTQYF. For the CDR3, the DNA is TGTGCCAGCAGTTGGGAGGGGCGCGCAGATACGCAGTATTTT. V gene TRBV28 combines with J gene TRBJ2-3; 7 bases line up with TRBD2. CDR3 length: 14 amino acids. V was clipped by 4 bases and J by 4 bases; unmatched bases: 5. CDR1 and CDR2 from the germline V gene are MDHEN and SYDVKM.

This chain uses TRBV14 with TRBJ1-1; D ambiguous. The V gene lost 1 base and the J gene lost 2 bases, with 8 bases spanning the gap. Germline CDR1 and CDR2: SGHDN and FVKESK. This CDR3 is 14 amino acids long. The CDR3 protein is CASSQVATNTEAFF. The CDR3, as DNA: TGTGCCAGCAGCCAAGTCGCGACTAACACTGAAGCTTTCTTT.

This rearrangement joins TRBV9 to TRBJ1-2; D is possibly TRBD1 (6 bases). The CDR3 totals 14 residues. Looked up from germline, CDR1 is SGDLS and CDR2 is YYNGEE. V lost 0 bases to trimming and J lost 4 bases, with 10 bases between them. The CDR3 coding sequence is TGTGCCAGCAGCGTAGCCCGGGACATCTATGGCTACACCTTC. Translated: CASSVARDIYGYTF.

The chain combines TRBV9 with TRBJ2-7; perhaps D is TRBD1 or TRBD2 (5 bases each). Germline V gene sequence: CDR1 SGDLS, CDR2 YYNGEE. CDR3 length: 13 residues. V gave up 3 bases and J gave up 3 bases, with 10 bases separating them. This CDR3 is CASSAGPFYEQYF. Written as DNA, the CDR3 is TGTGCCAGCAGCGCGGGACCTTTCTACGAGCAGTACTTC.

This sequence joins TRBV27 and TRBJ2-7; D gene unclear. Germline V gives CDR1 MNHEY, CDR2 SMNVEV (reference sequence). This CDR3 is built from 14 residues. Trimming left V 3 bases short and J 2 bases short, with 11 bases between. CDR3 DNA: TGTGCCAGCAGTTTTTCGGTTGGGCCCTACGAGCAGTACTTC. Residues: CASSFSVGPYEQYF.

The chain uses TRBV10-3 and TRBJ1-6; no firm D call. The CDR3 totals 15 residues. Trimming stripped 3 bases from V and 10 bases from J, with 16 bases between. CDR1 and CDR2 from the germline V gene are ENHRY and SYGVKD. This CDR3 reads CAISDKAVVGSPLHF. For the CDR3, the DNA is TGTGCCATCAGTGACAAGGCTGTCGTGGGGTCACCCCTCCACTTT.